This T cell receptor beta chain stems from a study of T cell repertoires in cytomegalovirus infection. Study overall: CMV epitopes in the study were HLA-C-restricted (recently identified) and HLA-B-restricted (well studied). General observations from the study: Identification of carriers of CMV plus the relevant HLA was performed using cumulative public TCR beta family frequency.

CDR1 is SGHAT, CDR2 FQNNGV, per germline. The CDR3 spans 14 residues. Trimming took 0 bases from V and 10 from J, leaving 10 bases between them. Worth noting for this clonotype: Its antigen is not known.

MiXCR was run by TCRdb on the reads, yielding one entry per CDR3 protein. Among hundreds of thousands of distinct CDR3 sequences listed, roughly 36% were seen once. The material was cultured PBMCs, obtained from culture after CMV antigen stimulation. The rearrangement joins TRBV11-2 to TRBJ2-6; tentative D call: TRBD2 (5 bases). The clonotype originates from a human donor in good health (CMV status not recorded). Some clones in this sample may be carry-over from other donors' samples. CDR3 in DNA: TGTGCCAGCAGCTTAGATGGTCGGGATAACGTCCTGACTTTC. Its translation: CASSLDGRDNVLTF.